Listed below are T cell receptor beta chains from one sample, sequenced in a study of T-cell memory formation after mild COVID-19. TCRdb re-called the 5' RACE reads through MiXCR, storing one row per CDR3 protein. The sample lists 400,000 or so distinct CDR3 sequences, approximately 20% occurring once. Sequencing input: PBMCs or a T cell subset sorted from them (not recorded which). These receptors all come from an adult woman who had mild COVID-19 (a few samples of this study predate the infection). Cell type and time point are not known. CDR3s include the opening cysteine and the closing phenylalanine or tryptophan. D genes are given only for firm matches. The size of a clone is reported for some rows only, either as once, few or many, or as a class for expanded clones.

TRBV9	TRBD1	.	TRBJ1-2	TGTGCCAGCAGCGTGGATACAGGGGCGAGCTTGAATGGCTACACCTTC	CASSVDTGASLNGYTF
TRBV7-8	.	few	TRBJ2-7	TGTGCCAGCAGCCCACTGGGGGGGGGGCCGAGGGAGCAGTACTTC	CASSPLGGGPREQYF
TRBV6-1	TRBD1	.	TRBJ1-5	TGTGCCAGCCAGGGGGCCAGGCAGCCCCAGCATTTT	CASQGARQPQHF
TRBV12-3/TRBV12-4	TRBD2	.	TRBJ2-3	TGTGCCAGCACGGCTAGCGGGAGAGGCACAGATACGCAGTATTTT	CASTASGRGTDTQYF
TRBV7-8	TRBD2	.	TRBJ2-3	TGTGCCAGCAGCCCGTTGACTAGCGGAAAGAGGTTGGATACGCAGTATTTT	CASSPLTSGKRLDTQYF
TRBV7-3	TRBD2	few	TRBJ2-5	TGTGCCAGCAGCCGTACCGGGACTAGTGAGATCCAGTACTTC	CASSRTGTSEIQYF
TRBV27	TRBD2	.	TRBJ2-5	TGTGCCAGCAGTTTGAGTCCTAGCGGGGGGTCTCAGACCCAGTACTTC	CASSLSPSGGSQTQYF
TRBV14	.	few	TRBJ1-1	TGTGCCAGCAGCTTTAAACCAGGGGAAGCTTTCTTT	CASSFKPGEAFF
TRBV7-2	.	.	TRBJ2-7	TGTGCCAGCAAATCCCCCAGCTCCTACGAGCAGTACTTC	CASKSPSSYEQYF
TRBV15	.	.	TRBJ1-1	TGTGCCACCAGCAGAGGGGCCGGTGGGAACACTGAAGCTTTCTTT	CATSRGAGGNTEAFF
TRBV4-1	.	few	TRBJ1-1	TGCGCCAGCAGCCAATTCGATGCCGAGAACACTGAAGCTTTCTTT	CASSQFDAENTEAFF
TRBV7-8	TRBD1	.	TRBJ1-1	TGTGCCAGCAGCTTAAAGTCCGGGACAGAGAACACTGAAGCTTTCTTT	CASSLKSGTENTEAFF
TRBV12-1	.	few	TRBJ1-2	TGTGCCAGCAGCCCCAGGGGAAAAGGCTATGGCTACACCTTC	CASSPRGKGYGYTF
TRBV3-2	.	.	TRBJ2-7	TGTGCCAGCAGCTTTACTTTCTACGAGCAGTACTTC	CASSFTFYEQYF
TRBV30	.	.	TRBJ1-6	TGTGCCTGGAGTGGGACGGGAAATTCACCCCTCCACTTT	CAWSGTGNSPLHF
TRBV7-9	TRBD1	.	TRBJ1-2	TGTGCCAGCAGCTCAGGGGGACTATCCGGCTACACCTTC	CASSSGGLSGYTF
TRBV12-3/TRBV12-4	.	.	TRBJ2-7	TGTGCCAGCAGTTCGTGGGGGATTTTCTACGAGCAGTACTTC	CASSSWGIFYEQYF
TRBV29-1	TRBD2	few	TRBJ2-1	TGCAGCGTTGGTGGAGCTAGCGGAACCTACAATGAGCAGTTCTTC	CSVGGASGTYNEQFF
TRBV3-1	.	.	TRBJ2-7	TGTGCCAGCAGCCAAGACCTCGGTAAGCAGTACTTC	CASSQDLGKQYF
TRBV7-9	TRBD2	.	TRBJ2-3	TGTGCCAGCAGCTTAACGCGGTCGGGAGGTTCAGATACGCAGTATTTT	CASSLTRSGGSDTQYF
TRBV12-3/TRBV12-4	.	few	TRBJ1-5	TGTGCCAGCAGTTCATCCGGAGGCGCCGACCAGCATTTT	CASSSSGGADQHF
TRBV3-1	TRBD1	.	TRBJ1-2	TGTGCCAGCAGCCAAGATGGGACAGGGGGGCATTGGGGCTACACCTTC	CASSQDGTGGHWGYTF
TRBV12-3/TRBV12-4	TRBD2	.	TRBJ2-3	TGTGCCAGCAGGGGAGGGCCCGCCGGAGATACGCAGTATTTT	CASRGGPAGDTQYF
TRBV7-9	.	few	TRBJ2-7	TGTGCCAGCAGCTCCCACCCCGACGGCTGGGGTGAGCAGTACTTC	CASSSHPDGWGEQYF
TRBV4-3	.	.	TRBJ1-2	TGCGCCAGCAGCCATACCCTGAGGGGTTTCACCCCCTATGGCTACACCTTC	CASSHTLRGFTPYGYTF
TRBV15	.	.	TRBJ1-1	TGTGCCACCAGCAGAGGACCCTCCCGGGGGGGACCGAACACTGAAGCTTTCTTT	CATSRGPSRGGPNTEAFF
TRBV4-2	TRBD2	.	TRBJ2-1	TGTGCCAGCAGCTACGGACTAGCGGATAGCTCCTACAATGAGCAGTTCTTC	CASSYGLADSSYNEQFF
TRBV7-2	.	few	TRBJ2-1	TGTGCCAGCAGCTTAGGAGGAGCGGGCCATTCCTACAATGAGCAGTTCTTC	CASSLGGAGHSYNEQFF
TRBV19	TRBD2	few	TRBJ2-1	TGTGCCAGTAGTACCCGCCAGTGGATAGCGGGAGGGAACAATGAGCAGTTCTTC	CASSTRQWIAGGNNEQFF
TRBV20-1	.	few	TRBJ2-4	TGCAGTGCTAGAGGAGTGAGACTAGCCAAAAACATTCAGTACTTC	CSARGVRLAKNIQYF
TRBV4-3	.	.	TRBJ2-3	TGCGCCAGCAGCCAAGGTGTTCTTTCTGGATCGCAGTATTTT	CASSQGVLSGSQYF
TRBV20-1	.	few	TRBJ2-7	TGCAGTGCTATCCGAGACAGGCGCTCCTACGAGCAGTACTTC	CSAIRDRRSYEQYF
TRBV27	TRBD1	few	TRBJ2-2	TGTGCCAGCAGCTCCACAGCCAGGGGGCTGAACACCGGGGAGCTGTTTTTT	CASSSTARGLNTGELFF
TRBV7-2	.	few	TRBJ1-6	TGTGCCAGCAGAGCCCAGGATCTGGAAGGATCACCCCTCCACTTT	CASRAQDLEGSPLHF
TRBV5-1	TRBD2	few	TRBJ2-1	TGCGCCAGCAGCTTGGGAAGCCTAGCGGGCAACAATGAGCAGTTCTTC	CASSLGSLAGNNEQFF
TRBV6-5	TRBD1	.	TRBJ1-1	TGTGCCAGCAGCCCGAGGCCAGGGACAGGTCGTGAAGCTTTCTTT	CASSPRPGTGREAFF
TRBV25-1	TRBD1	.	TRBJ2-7	TGTGCCAGCAGTGGAACAGGGGAACTACGAGAGCAGTACTTC	CASSGTGELREQYF
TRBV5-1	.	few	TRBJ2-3	TGCGCCAGCAGCTTAGAAGTTACAGATACGCAGTATTTT	CASSLEVTDTQYF
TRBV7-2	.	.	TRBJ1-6	TGTGCCAGCAGCTTAGGGGGGGGTAGGAATTCACCCCTCCACTTT	CASSLGGGRNSPLHF
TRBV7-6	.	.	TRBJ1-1	TGTGCCAGCAGCTGGACCGCCGGAACTGAAGCTTTCTTT	CASSWTAGTEAFF
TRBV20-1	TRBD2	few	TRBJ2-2	TGCAGTGCTAACTTGGTCGGGAGGACCGGGGAGCTGTTTTTT	CSANLVGRTGELFF
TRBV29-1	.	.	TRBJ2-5	TGCAGCTCCACTACCGGGACGGCGGAGACCCAGTACTTC	CSSTTGTAETQYF
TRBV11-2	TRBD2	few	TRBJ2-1	TGTGCCAGCAGCCTTCTAGCGGGAAGCAAGGATGAGCAGTTCTTC	CASSLLAGSKDEQFF
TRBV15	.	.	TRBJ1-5	TGTGCCACCAGCATAGGACGTGATAGCAATCAGCCCCAGCATTTT	CATSIGRDSNQPQHF
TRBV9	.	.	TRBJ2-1	TGTGCCAGCAGCGTATGGGACAATGAGCAGTTCTTC	CASSVWDNEQFF
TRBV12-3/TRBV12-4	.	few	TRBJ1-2	TGTGCCAGCAGTTTCGGCACGGATCCTAACTATGGCTACACCTTC	CASSFGTDPNYGYTF
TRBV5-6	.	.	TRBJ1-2	TGTGCCAGCAGCTTGGTACAAGACGCCCAGCGGGGCTACACCTTC	CASSLVQDAQRGYTF
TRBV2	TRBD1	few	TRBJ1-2	TGTGCCAGCAGTCGACAGGGGGCTTCGGGAGGCTACACCTTC	CASSRQGASGGYTF
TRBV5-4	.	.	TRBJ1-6	TGTGCCAGCAGCTTGGAATCAGGGGTTAATTCACCCCTCCACTTT	CASSLESGVNSPLHF
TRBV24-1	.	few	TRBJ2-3	TGTGCCACCAGTGACGCTCTGGGGGCGGGCACAGATACGCAGTATTTT	CATSDALGAGTDTQYF
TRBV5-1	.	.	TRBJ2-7	TGCGCCAGCAGCTTGGCCGAGGCTAGCTACGAGCAGTACTTC	CASSLAEASYEQYF
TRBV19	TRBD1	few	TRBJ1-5	TGTGCCAGTAAGAGCAGGGGGCAGAGCAATCAGCCCCAGCATTTT	CASKSRGQSNQPQHF
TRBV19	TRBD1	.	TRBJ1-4	TGTGCCAGTAGTATGACGCCAGGGGGGAATGAAAAACTGTTTTTT	CASSMTPGGNEKLFF
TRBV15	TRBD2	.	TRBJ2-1	TGTGCCACCAGCAGAAAGGAGGGACTAGCGGGGTACAATGAGCAGTTCTTC	CATSRKEGLAGYNEQFF
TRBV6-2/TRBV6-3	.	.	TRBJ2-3	TGTGCCAGCAGTCCCTCCTACGTCGTGTATCCAGATACGCAGTATTTT	CASSPSYVVYPDTQYF